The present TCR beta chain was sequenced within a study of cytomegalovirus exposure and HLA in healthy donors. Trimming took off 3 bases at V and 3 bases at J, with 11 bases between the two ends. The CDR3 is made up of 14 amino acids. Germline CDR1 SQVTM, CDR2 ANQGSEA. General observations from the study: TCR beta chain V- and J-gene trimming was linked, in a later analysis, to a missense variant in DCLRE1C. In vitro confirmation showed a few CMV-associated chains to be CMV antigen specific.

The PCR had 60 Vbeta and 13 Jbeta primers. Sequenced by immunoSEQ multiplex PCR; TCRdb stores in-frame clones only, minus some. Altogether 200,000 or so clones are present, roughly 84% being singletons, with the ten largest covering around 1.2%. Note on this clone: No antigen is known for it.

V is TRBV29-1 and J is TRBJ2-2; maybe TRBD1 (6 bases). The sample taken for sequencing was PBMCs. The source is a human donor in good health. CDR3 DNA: TGCAGCGTTGAGCAGGGGCGTGACACCGGGGAGCTGTTTTTT. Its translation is CSVEQGRDTGELFF.